A single sample is the source of the 23 T cell receptor beta chains below, sequenced in a study of CD8+ T cells in alopecia areata (dated by TCRdb to between 2017 and 2018). Taken with the paper, the label for time point translates to: less than 25 weeks on oral tofacitinib. This sample's treatment or condition label indicates: oral pan-JAK inhibitor, 5-10 mg twice daily. The library relied on the immunoSEQ multiplex PCR assay. For TCR sequencing, RNA was extracted from every sample and reverse transcribed into cDNA to serve as template. TCRdb retrieved this table from immuneACCESS and kept in-frame rearrangements only. Not all clones are present; in checked studies, unresolved V genes account for under half, and no reason is known for the remainder. The sample table contains approximately 280,000 clones; only one count was recorded for roughly 60% of them. Approximately 1.7% of the sample is in the top ten clones.

Sequencing used CD4+ T cells sorted from blood, obtained at week 24, from a patient treated with tofacitinib. Receptors originate from a human donor with alopecia areata.

This clone was recorded many times. The chain employs TRBV7-2 and TRBJ1-6, with D tentatively TRBD1 (5 bases). Trimming removed 5 bases at V and 0 bases at J, with 11 bases between. Germline assignment: CDR1 SGHTA and CDR2 FQGNSA. This CDR3 has 16 amino acids. The CDR3 DNA reads as TGTGCCAGCAGCCTCTCAGGGAGCTCCTATAATTCACCCCTCCACTTT. Translated, it gives CASSLSGSSYNSPLHF.

This clone has just one count. V usage is TRBV5-6 and J usage is TRBJ1-5; the D is unclear. V was pared by 1 base and J by 4 bases, with 12 bases between. The germline V gene encodes CDR1 SGHDT and CDR2 YYEEEE. The CDR3 has 15 residues. The CDR3 spells CASSLRRVSNQPQHF. The CDR3 DNA reads as TGTGCCAGCAGCTTGCGCCGGGTCTCAAATCAGCCCCAGCATTTT.

The V call is TRBV7-2, the J call TRBJ1-1, with D unresolved. The V gene's germline CDR1 is SGHTA and CDR2 FQGNSA. The CDR3 totals 13 residues. Trimming took off 3 bases at V and 2 bases at J, with 7 bases between the two ends. The CDR3: CASSLARNTEAFF. The DNA of the CDR3 is TGTGCCAGCAGCTTGGCTAGAAACACTGAAGCTTTCTTT.

The gene calls are TRBV5-1 and TRBJ2-2; D possibly corresponds to TRBD2 (5 bases). This CDR3 spans 16 amino acids. CDR1 SGHRS and CDR2 YFSETQ come from the germline V gene. V lost 8 bases to trimming and J lost 4 bases, with 21 bases between them. The CDR3 region has the DNA TGCGCCAGTATGTTTAGTCCCCGGGGTTCCACCGGGGAGCTGTTTTTT. It codes for CASMFSPRGSTGELFF. The full variable domain, its missing parts supplied by reference TRBV5-1 and TRBJ2-2, is KAGVTQTPRYLIKTRGQQVTLSCSPISGHRSVSWYQQTPGQGLQFLFEYFSETQRNKGNFPGRFSGRQFSNSRSEMNVSTLELGDSALYLCASMFSPRGSTGELFFGEGSRLTVL.

In its sample, this clone was seen a few times. The V call is TRBV4-1, the J call TRBJ1-5; TRBD1 might be the D (6 bases). The CDR3 sequence is 16 residues long. Between the trimmed V and J ends, which lost 6 bases and 6 bases, there was a span of 21 bases. CDR1 is MGHRA, CDR2 YSYEKL, per germline. DNA for the CDR3: TGCGCCAGCAGTCCAAGTTTCGGGACATCGAGTCAGCCCCAGCATTTT. Its translation is CASSPSFGTSSQPQHF.

The V gene is TRBV5-6, the J gene TRBJ1-2, with D unresolved. V lost 0 bases to trimming and J lost 5 bases, with 11 bases between them. Germline V gene sequence: CDR1 SGHDT, CDR2 YYEEEE. The length of the CDR3 is 14 residues. CDR3 DNA: TGTGCCAGCAGCTTGGTCAGGTCGTCATATGGCTACACCTTC. Encoded protein: CASSLVRSSYGYTF. Based on the CDR3 plus reference TRBV5-6 and TRBJ1-2, the full variable domain is DAGVTQSPTHLIKTRGQQVTLRCSPKSGHDTVSWYQQALGQGPQFIFQYYEEEERQRGNFPDRFSGHQFPNYSSELNVNALLLGDSALYLCASSLVRSSYGYTFGSGTRLTVV.

The chain joins TRBV29-1 to TRBJ1-4, with TRBD1 identical over 8 bases. The CDR3 is made up of 17 amino acids. The ends lost 4 bases at V and 1 base at J; junction bases unmatched: 11. The germline V gene encodes CDR1 SQVTM and CDR2 ANQGSEA. The CDR3 sequence is CSVGGQGGGVTNEKLFF. In nucleotides, the CDR3 is TGCAGCGTTGGTGGACAGGGAGGAGGGGTAACTAATGAAAAACTGTTTTTT.

This clone has just a few counts. The chain uses TRBV10-3 and TRBJ1-5, with D unresolved. Trimming cost V 0 bases and J 2 bases, with 11 bases left between them. Germline V gives CDR1 ENHRY, CDR2 SYGVKD. The CDR3 extends over 16 amino acids. In DNA, the CDR3 is TGTGCCATCAGTGAGTCCCAACCCGAGGGCAATCAGCCCCAGCATTTT. Translation: CAISESQPEGNQPQHF.

V usage is TRBV11-2 and J usage is TRBJ1-3; tentatively, D is TRBD1 (5 bases). Germline lookup yields CDR1 SGHAT and CDR2 FQNNGV. V lost 5 bases and J 0 bases, leaving 14 bases between the germline ends. The CDR3 has 16 residues. Here the CDR3 reads CASSLPRGFSGNTIYF. Here the CDR3 DNA reads TGTGCCAGCAGCCTCCCTCGGGGCTTCTCTGGAAACACCATATATTTT.

The chain is built from TRBV5-1 and TRBJ1-6, with TRBD1 as a possible D gene (5 bases). Germline V gene data show CDR1 as SGHRS and CDR2 as YFSETQ. The CDR3 covers 16 residues. The ends were cut back, 1 base at V and 4 bases at J, with 12 bases in the middle. CDR3 nucleotides: TGCGCCAGCAGCTTGCTTCGGGGGGAATATAATTCACCCCTCCACTTT. Translation gives CASSLLRGEYNSPLHF.

The V gene is TRBV15, the J gene TRBJ1-1, with no clear D. The CDR3 is 15 residues long. Germline assignment: CDR1 LNHNV and CDR2 YYDKDF (reference sequence). V was trimmed by 0 bases and J by 2 bases, leaving 10 bases between them. The CDR3 here is CATSRDRASNTEAFF. The CDR3 region has the DNA TGTGCCACCAGCAGAGATAGGGCCTCAAACACTGAAGCTTTCTTT.

The chain employs TRBV11-1 and TRBJ2-1; 7 bases align to TRBD1. The ends lost 5 bases at V and 7 bases at J; junction bases unmatched: 8. The CDR3 covers 14 residues. From germline, CDR1 is SGHAT and CDR2 FQDESV (reference sequence). The CDR3 sequence is CASSPPGQLNEQFF. In DNA, the CDR3 is TGTGCCAGCAGCCCCCCGGGACAGCTAAATGAGCAGTTCTTC.

The chain recombines TRBV10-3 with TRBJ1-5; D not certain. This CDR3 is built from 12 residues. The V gene lost 4 bases and the J gene lost 11 bases, with 12 bases spanning the gap. Germline CDR1 and CDR2: ENHRY and SYGVKD. CDR3 amino acids: CAISGAGMTQHF. CDR3 nucleotides: TGTGCCATCAGTGGAGCGGGAATGACCCAGCATTTT.

The chain has TRBV4-2 and TRBJ2-5; TRBD1 is a possible D gene (6 bases). Trimming removed 3 bases from V and 2 bases from J, with 10 bases in between. CDR1 is LGHNA and CDR2 is YNFKEQ in the germline V gene. The CDR3 totals 14 residues. CDR3 DNA: TGTGCCAGCAGCCAGGGGGCAGGACAAGAGACCCAGTACTTC. It encodes CASSQGAGQETQYF.

The rearrangement links TRBV5-1 to TRBJ2-7; possibly TRBD1 or TRBD2 for D (5 bases each). V was trimmed by 0 bases and J by 3 bases, leaving 13 bases between them. CDR3 length: 15 residues. CDR1 is SGHRS and CDR2 is YFSETQ in the germline V gene. For the CDR3, the DNA is TGCGCCAGCAGCTTGGGGGCAGGGAGTATCTACGAGCAGTACTTC. Its translation is CASSLGAGSIYEQYF.

Only a few counts were recorded for this clone. The V call is TRBV7-9, the J call TRBJ1-2; D uncertain. CDR3 length equals 12 residues. CDR1 and CDR2 from the germline V gene are SEHNR and FQNEAQ (reference sequence). The CDR3 coding sequence is TGTGCGACCACCGTCGAGGTTGTAGGCTACACCTTC. Translation: CATTVEVVGYTF. The complete variable domain, with remaining parts taken from reference TRBV7-9 and TRBJ1-2, reads DTGVSQNPRHKITKRGQNVTFRCDPISEHNRLYWYRQTLGQGPEFLTYFQNEAQLEKSRLLSDRFSAERPKGSFSTLEIQRTEQGDSAMYLCATTVEVVGYTFGSGTRLTVV.

J is TRBJ2-5 and V is TRBV29-1; perhaps D is TRBD1 or TRBD2 (5 bases each). The germline CDR1 and CDR2 sequences are SQVTM and ANQGSEA. The CDR3 is 14 residues long. The V gene lost 6 bases and the J gene lost 4 bases, with 18 bases spanning the gap. The CDR3 region is CSVAEGSPGETQYF. The CDR3 nucleotides are TGCAGCGTAGCTGAGGGGTCTCCGGGAGAGACCCAGTACTTC.

The chain combines TRBV2 with TRBJ1-1; possible D gene TRBD1, 6 bases. Trimming removed 5 bases from V and 4 bases from J, with 8 bases in between. The germline V gene has CDR1 SNHLY and CDR2 FYNNEI. The CDR3 totals 12 residues. The CDR3 loop is CASSTGFTEAFF. As DNA, the CDR3 is TGTGCCAGCAGTACAGGGTTCACTGAAGCTTTCTTT.

The J gene is TRBJ1-5, the V gene TRBV30, with 8 positions matching TRBD1. The CDR3 totals 16 residues. The V and J ends lost 0 bases and 3 bases, in that order; junction bases with no gene match: 7. CDR1 and CDR2 from the germline V gene are GTSNPN and SVGIG (reference sequence). The CDR3 region has the DNA TGTGCCTGGAGTGTACGACCGGACAGGGTCAATCAGCCCCAGCATTTT. It specifies CAWSVRPDRVNQPQHF.

This clone was seen more than once but under ten times. V usage is TRBV6-6 and J usage is TRBJ1-2; TRBD1 might be the D (6 bases). The CDR3 sequence is 16 residues long. The germline gives CDR1 MNHNY, CDR2 SVGAGI (reference sequence). Trimming took off 5 bases at V and 2 bases at J, with 18 bases between the two ends. CDR3 DNA: TGTGCCAGCAGTCTGATGCCCGACAGGCAGAACTATGGCTACACCTTC. Translation: CASSLMPDRQNYGYTF.

This sequence joins TRBV19 and TRBJ2-7, with D possibly being TRBD1 (6 bases). V was trimmed by 1 base and J by 3 bases, leaving 10 bases between them. The CDR3 is 14 residues long. Germline CDR1 reads LNHDA; CDR2 reads SQIVND (reference sequence). CDR3 loop: CASSIGTAIYEQYF. CDR3 nucleotides: TGTGCCAGTAGTATAGGGACAGCGATCTACGAGCAGTACTTC.

The chain's CDR3 is CASSLGQPNTEAFF. CDR3 in DNA: TGCGCCAGCAGCCTAGGACAGCCGAACACTGAAGCTTTCTTT. The gene calls are TRBV4-3 and TRBJ1-1; a possible D gene is TRBD1 (6 bases). Trimming removed 4 bases from V and 1 base from J, with 10 bases in between. This CDR3 comprises 14 residues. Germline V gives CDR1 LGHNA, CDR2 YSLEER.

The rearrangement joins TRBV4-1 to TRBJ1-4, with 9 bases that match TRBD1. After removal of 4 bases from V and 6 bases from J, the junction contained 6 bases not matched to a gene. The CDR3 runs 15 residues. The germline CDR1 and CDR2 sequences are MGHRA and YSYEKL. CDR3 protein: CASSRSGTGYEKLFF. DNA of the CDR3: TGCGCCAGCAGCCGTTCCGGGACAGGGTATGAAAAACTGTTTTTT.